This TCR beta chain is drawn from a study of T cell repertoires in cytomegalovirus infection. Only a few counts were recorded for this clonotype. TCRdb re-analysed the reads in MiXCR, keeping a single row per CDR3 protein. The data show about 180,000 distinct CDR3 sequences, about 17% seen once. Germline V gives CDR1 MNHEY, CDR2 SMNVEV (reference sequence). V was pared by 5 bases and J by 8 bases, with 15 bases between. The length of the CDR3 is 13 residues. The TCR sequence derives from a human donor in good health (CMV status not recorded). Some clones in this sample may be carry-over from other donors' samples. Sequencing was carried out using CD8+ T cells from PBMCs. The chain carries TRBV27 and TRBJ1-2; a possible D gene is TRBD1 (6 bases). The CDR3 reads CASSPTGLNGYTF. Written as DNA, the CDR3 is TGTGCCAGCAGTCCCACAGGGCTTAACGGCTACACCTTC.